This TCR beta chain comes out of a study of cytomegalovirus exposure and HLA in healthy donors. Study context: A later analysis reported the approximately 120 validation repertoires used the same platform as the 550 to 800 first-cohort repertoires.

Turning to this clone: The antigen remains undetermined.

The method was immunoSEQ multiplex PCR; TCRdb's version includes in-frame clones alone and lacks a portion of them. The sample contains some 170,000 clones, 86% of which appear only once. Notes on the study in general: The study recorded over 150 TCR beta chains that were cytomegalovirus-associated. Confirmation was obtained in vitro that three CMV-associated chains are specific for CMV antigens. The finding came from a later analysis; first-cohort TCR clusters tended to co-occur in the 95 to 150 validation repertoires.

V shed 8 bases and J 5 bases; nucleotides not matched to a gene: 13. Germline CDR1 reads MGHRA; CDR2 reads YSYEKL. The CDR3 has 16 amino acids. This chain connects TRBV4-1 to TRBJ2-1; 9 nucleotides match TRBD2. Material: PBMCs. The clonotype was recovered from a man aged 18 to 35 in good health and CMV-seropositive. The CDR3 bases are TGCGCCAGCCAACGAGGTGGGGGCGGGGGGGACAATGAGCAGTTCTTC. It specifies CASQRGGGGGDNEQFF.